This T cell receptor beta chain was captured by sequencing in a study of T cells in Graves' hyperthyroidism and ophthalmopathy. Researchers took RNA transcripts and amplified the TCR beta CDR3 regions from them. A set of HTBI primers served as the primers for a first-round RT-PCR of the TCR CDR3. Via MiXCR, TCRdb re-called the multiplex PCR reads, giving one row per CDR3 protein. Here the sample spans around 600,000 distinct CDR3 sequences, about 14% being singletons. Points from the study as a whole: The model forecast ophthalmopathy, anticipating it by a median about six months before onset.

The V gene end was trimmed by 6 bases and the J gene end by 1 base; junction bases not matched to a gene: 3. The CDR3 covers 16 residues. Germline V gene sequence: CDR1 MNHEY, CDR2 SMNVEV (reference sequence). In the case of this clonotype: Antigen unknown.

This clonotype originated in a woman between 50 and 59 years old with Graves' ophthalmopathy. The chain recombines TRBV27 with TRBJ2-2; 12 positions match TRBD2. The sequenced sample was blood. The CDR3 region is CASRWTSGMNTGELFF. The CDR3 DNA sequence: TGTGCCAGCAGGTGGACTAGCGGGATGAACACCGGGGAGCTGTTTTTT.